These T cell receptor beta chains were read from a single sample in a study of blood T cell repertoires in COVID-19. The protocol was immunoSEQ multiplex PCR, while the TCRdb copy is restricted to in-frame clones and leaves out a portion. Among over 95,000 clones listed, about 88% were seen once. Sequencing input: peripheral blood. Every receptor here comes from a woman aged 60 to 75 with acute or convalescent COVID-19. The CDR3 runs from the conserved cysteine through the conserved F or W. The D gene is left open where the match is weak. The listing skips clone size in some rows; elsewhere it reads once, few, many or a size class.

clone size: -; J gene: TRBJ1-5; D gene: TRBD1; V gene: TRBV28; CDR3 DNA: TGTGCCAGCAGTTTATCGGGCATGGGACAGGGAGGAATCCTTAGCAATCAGCCCCAGCATTTT; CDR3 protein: CASSLSGMGQGGILSNQPQHF
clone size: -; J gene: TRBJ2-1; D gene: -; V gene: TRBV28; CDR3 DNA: TGTGCCAGCAGCTTATACAACTCCTACAATGAGCAGTTCTTC; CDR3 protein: CASSLYNSYNEQFF
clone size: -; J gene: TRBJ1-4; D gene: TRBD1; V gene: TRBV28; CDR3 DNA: TGTGCCAGCAGCCCCGGGACAGGGGGCCTACCTTATGAAAAACTGTTTTTT; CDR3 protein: CASSPGTGGLPYEKLFF
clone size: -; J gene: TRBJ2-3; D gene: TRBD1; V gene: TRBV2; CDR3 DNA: TGTGCCAGCAGTGGGGACAGGGGGGCAGATACGCAGTATTTT; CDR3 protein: CASSGDRGADTQYF
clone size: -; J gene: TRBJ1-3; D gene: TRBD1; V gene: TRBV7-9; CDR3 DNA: TGTGCCAGCAGCCCCCAGGGGGGAACCTCTGGAAACACCATATATTTT; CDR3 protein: CASSPQGGTSGNTIYF
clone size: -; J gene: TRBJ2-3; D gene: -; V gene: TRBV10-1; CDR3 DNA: TGCGCCAGCAGTGCTGGAGGTAGCACAGATACGCAGTATTTT; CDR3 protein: CASSAGGSTDTQYF
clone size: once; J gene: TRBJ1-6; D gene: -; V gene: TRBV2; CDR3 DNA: TGTGCCAGCAGTGCCCTCAGTTCACCCCTCCACTTT; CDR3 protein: CASSALSSPLHF
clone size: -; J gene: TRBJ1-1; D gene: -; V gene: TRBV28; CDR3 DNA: TGTGCCAGCAGAACTTCCCCGAACACTGAAGCTTTCTTT; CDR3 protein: CASRTSPNTEAFF
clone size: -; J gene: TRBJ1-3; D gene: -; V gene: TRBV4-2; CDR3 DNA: TGTGCCAGCAGCCAAGAAGTCGGCAGGGCCCAGGGCACCATATATTTT; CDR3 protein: CASSQEVGRAQGTIYF
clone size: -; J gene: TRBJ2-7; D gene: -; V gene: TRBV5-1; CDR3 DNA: TGCGCCAGCAGCTTGGACATGGCCTACGAGCAGTACTTC; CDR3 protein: CASSLDMAYEQYF
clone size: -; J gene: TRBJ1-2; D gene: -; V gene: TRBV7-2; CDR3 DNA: TGTGCCAGCAGCTCACCCAGGGGTGACAGGCTAGGCGGCTACACCTTC; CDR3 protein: CASSSPRGDRLGGYTF
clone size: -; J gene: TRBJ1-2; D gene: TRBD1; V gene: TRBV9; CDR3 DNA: TGTGCCAGCAGCGCCGAGCAGGGGGACTACACCTTC; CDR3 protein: CASSAEQGDYTF
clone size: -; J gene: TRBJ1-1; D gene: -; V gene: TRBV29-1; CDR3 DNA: TGCAGCGGGGGGGGTTGGGCCCGCCCTGAAGCTTTCTTT; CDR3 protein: CSGGGWARPEAFF
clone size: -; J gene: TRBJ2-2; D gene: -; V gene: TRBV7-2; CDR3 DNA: TGTGCCAGCAGCTTACGAACTTCCGGGTCCGGAAACACCGGGGAGCTGTTTTTT; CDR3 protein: CASSLRTSGSGNTGELFF
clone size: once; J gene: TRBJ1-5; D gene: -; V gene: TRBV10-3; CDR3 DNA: TGTGCCATCAGTGAGATACAGGGCGAAAATCAGCCCCAGCATTTT; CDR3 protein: CAISEIQGENQPQHF
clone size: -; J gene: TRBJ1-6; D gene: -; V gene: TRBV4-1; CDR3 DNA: TGCGCCAGCAGCCCCCTACCGCAGGGGACGAATTCACCCCTCCACTTT; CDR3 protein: CASSPLPQGTNSPLHF
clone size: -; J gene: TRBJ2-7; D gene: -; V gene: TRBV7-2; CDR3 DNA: TGTGCCAGCAGCTTAGCGGGGGACACGGATGAGCAGTACTTC; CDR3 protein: CASSLAGDTDEQYF
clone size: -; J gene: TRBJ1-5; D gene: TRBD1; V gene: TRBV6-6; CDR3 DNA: TGTGCCAGCAGTGGGGACAGGGATCAGCCCCAGCATTTT; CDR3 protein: CASSGDRDQPQHF
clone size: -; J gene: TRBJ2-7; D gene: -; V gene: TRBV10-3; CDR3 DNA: TGTGCCATCAGCGTTCGCGGGGACTCCTACGAGCAGTACTTC; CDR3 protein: CAISVRGDSYEQYF
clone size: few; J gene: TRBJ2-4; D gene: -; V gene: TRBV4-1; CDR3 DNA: TGCGCCAGCAGCCAACTACAGGCTTTTGGAGCCAAAAACATTCAGTACTTC; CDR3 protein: CASSQLQAFGAKNIQYF
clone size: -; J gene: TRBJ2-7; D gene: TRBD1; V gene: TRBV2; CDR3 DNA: TGTGCCAGCAGTCGACAGGGGGTGATGTACGAGCAGTACTTC; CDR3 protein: CASSRQGVMYEQYF
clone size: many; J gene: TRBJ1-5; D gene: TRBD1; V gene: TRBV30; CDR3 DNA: TGTGCCTGGAGTGAAGGGACAGGCCAGCCCCAGCATTTT; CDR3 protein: CAWSEGTGQPQHF
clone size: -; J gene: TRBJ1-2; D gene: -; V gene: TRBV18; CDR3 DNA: TGTGCCAGCTCGCCTGAACCGGACAGCAACTATGGCTACACCTTC; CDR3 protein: CASSPEPDSNYGYTF
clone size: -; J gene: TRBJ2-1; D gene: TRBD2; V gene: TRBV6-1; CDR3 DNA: TGTGCCAGCAGTGAAAAGGAGCGGGGGTACAATGAGCAGTTCTTC; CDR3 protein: CASSEKERGYNEQFF
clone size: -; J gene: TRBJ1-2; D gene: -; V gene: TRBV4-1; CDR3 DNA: TGCGCCAGCAGCCAAGCACGACAGACTAACTATGGCTACACCTTC; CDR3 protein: CASSQARQTNYGYTF
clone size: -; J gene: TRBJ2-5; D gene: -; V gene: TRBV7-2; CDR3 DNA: TGTGCCAGCAGCTTAGGGATAGGAGGGCGAGAGACCCAGTACTTC; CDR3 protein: CASSLGIGGRETQYF
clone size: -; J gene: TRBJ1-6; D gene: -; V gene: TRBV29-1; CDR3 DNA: TGCAGCGTTGAAACGGGTAGAAATTCACCCCTCCACTTT; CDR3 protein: CSVETGRNSPLHF
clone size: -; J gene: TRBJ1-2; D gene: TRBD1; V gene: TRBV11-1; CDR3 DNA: TGTGCCAGCAGCCAAAGCCCCGGACAGGGCTTTGGCTACACCTTC; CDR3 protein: CASSQSPGQGFGYTF
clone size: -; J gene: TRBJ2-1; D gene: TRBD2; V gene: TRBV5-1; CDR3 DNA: TGCGCCAGCAGATACGGGGGGGCCGGGGAGCAGTTCTTC; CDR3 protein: CASRYGGAGEQFF
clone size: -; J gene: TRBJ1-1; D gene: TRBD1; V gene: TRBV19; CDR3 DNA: TGTGCCAGCAACCGGGACAGGACTCGGAACACTGAAGCTTTCTTT; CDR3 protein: CASNRDRTRNTEAFF
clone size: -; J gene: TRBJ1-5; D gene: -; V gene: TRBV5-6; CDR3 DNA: TGTGCCAGCAGCTTGTTTAGCAGACCCTATCAGCCCCAGCATTTT; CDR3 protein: CASSLFSRPYQPQHF
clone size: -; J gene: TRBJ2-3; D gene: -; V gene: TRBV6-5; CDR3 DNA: TGTGCCAGCATGGAGGGGGCCGGCACAGATACGCAGTATTTT; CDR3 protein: CASMEGAGTDTQYF
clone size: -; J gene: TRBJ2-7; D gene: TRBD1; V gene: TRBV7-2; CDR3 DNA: TGTGCCAGCAGCGGCACAGGGGGTACCTCCTACGAGCAGTACTTC; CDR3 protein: CASSGTGGTSYEQYF
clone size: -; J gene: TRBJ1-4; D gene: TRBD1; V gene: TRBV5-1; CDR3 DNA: TGCGCCAGCAGCTCGACAGGGGGCGGGGAAAAACTGTTTTTT; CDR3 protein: CASSSTGGGEKLFF
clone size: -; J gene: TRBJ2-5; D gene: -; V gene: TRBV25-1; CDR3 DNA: TGTGCCAGCTCTTCGTCGGGTATCGAGACCCAGTACTTC; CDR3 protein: CASSSSGIETQYF
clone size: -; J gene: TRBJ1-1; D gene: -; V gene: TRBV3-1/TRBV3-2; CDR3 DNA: TGTGCCAGCAGCCATAGGGGGATCACTGAAGCTTTCTTT; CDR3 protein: CASSHRGITEAFF
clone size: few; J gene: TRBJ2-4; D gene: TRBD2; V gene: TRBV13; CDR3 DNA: TGTGCCAGCAGCTTGGTTTGGCGGGGGGCCGCCCCAGCCAAAAACATTCAGTACTTC; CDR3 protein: CASSLVWRGAAPAKNIQYF
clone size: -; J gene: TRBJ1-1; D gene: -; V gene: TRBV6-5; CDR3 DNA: TGTGCCAGCAGCTACCTACAGGGGAACACTGAAGCTTTCTTT; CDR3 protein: CASSYLQGNTEAFF
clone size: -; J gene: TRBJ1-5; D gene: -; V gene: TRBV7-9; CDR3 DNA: TGTGCCACCAGCCCAACGGAGGGGCGTCAGCCCCAGCATTTT; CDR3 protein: CATSPTEGRQPQHF
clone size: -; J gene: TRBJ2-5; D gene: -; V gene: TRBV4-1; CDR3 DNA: TGCGCCAGCAGCCAAATTCCTCCGGGACACTTACAAGAGACCCAGTACTTC; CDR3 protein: CASSQIPPGHLQETQYF
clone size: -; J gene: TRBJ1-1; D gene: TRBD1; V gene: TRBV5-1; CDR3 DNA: TGCGCCAGCAGCGGACAGGTGGAGAACACTGAAGCTTTCTTT; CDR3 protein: CASSGQVENTEAFF
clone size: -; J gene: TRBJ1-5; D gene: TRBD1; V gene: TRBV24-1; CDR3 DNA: TGTGCCACCAGTGATGGGCAGGGGGTCAACCAGCCCCAGCATTTT; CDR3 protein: CATSDGQGVNQPQHF
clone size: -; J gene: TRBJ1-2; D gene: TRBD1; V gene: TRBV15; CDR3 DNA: TGTGCCACCAGCAGAGATAGACAGGGAAAGAGGAGCTACACCTTC; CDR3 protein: CATSRDRQGKRSYTF
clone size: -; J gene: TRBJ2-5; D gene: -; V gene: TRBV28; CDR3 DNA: TGTGCCAGCAGTAGCCCGGGAGGACAGCGGGGCGATCGAGAGACCCAGTACTTC; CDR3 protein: CASSSPGGQRGDRETQYF
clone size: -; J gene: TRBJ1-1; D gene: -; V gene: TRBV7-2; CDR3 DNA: TGTGCCAGCAGCTTAGCGCGGGGGGGTGAAGCTTTCTTT; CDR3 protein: CASSLARGGEAFF
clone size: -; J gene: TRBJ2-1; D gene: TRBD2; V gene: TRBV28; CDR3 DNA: TGTGCCAGCAGATTAGCGGGGGGATCCTACAATGAGCAGTTCTTC; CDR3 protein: CASRLAGGSYNEQFF
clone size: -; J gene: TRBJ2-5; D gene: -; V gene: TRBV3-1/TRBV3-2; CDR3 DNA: TGTGCCAGCAGCCAAGTTTCTAGCCGTCGGGAGACCCAGTACTTC; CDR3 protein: CASSQVSSRRETQYF
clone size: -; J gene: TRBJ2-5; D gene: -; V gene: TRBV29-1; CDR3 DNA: TGCAGCGTTGATAGGAGGACGGTAGGAGAGACCCAGTACTTC; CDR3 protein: CSVDRRTVGETQYF
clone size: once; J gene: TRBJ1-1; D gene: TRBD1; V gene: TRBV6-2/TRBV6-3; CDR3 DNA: TGTGCCAGCAGTTACTCGACAGGGGGTGAAGCTTTCTTT; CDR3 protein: CASSYSTGGEAFF
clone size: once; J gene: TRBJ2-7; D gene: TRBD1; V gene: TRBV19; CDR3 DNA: TGTGCCAGTAGTACCCGACAGGGGGTCTCGGGCTACGAGCAGTACTTC; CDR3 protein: CASSTRQGVSGYEQYF
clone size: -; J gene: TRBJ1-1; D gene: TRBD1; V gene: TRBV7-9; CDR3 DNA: TGTGCCAGCAGCTTAGTAGCGGACAGGGCTTTCTTT; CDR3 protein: CASSLVADRAFF
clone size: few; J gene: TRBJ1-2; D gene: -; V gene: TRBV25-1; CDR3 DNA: TGTGCCAGCAGTGAGACGGGTTCCTACTATGGCTACACCTTC; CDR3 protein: CASSETGSYYGYTF
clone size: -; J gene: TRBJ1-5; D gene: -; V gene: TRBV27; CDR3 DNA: TGTGCCAGCAGTTCTAGAACCCGGGACACCAATCAGCCCCAGCATTTT; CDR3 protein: CASSSRTRDTNQPQHF
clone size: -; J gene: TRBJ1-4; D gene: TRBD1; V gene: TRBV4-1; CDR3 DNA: TGCGCCAGCAGCCAAGGGGTTTCTCCACCGGGACAGGGGGCAACTAATGAAAAACTGTTTTTT; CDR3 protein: CASSQGVSPPGQGATNEKLFF
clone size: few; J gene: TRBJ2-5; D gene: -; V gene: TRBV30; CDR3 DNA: TGTGCCTGGAGTCCCAAGCGGAGGACCCAGTACTTC; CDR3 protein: CAWSPKRRTQYF